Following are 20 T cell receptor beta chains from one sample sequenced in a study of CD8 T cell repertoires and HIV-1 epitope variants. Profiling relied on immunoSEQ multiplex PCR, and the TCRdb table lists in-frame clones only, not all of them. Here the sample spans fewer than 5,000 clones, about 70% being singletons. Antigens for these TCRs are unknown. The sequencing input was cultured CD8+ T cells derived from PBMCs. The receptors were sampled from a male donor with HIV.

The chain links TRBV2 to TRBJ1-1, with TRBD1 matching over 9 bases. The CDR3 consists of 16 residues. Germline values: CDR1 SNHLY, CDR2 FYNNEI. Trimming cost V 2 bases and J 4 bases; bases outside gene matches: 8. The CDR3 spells CASSETRADRGTEAFF. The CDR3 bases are TGTGCCAGCAGTGAAACGCGGGCGGACAGGGGCACTGAAGCTTTCTTT.

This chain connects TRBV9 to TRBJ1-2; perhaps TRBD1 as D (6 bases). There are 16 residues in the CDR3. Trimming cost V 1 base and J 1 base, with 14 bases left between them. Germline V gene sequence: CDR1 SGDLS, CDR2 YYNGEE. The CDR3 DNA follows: TGTGCCAGCAGCGTATCTAGGGGAGGGGGTAACTATGGCTACACCTTC. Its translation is CASSVSRGGGNYGYTF.

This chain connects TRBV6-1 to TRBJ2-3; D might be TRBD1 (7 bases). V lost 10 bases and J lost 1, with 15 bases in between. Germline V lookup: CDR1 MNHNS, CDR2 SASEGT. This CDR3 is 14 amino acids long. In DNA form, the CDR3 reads TGTGCCACCGCGCAGGGGGGTGGCACAGATACGCAGTATTTT. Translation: CATAQGGGTDTQYF.

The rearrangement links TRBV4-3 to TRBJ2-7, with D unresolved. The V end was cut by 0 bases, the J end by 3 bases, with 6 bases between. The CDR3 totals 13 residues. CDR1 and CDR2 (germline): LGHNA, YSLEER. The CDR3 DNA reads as TGCGCCAGCAGCCAAGATCAAGGCTACGAGCAGTACTTC. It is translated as CASSQDQGYEQYF.

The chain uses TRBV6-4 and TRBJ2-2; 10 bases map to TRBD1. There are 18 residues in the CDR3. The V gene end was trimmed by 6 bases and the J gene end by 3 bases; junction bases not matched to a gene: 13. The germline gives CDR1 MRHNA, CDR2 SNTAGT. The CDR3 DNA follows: TGTGCCAGCAGCCCGAATCCCCCGGGACAGGGGCACACCGGGGAGCTGTTTTTT. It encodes CASSPNPPGQGHTGELFF.

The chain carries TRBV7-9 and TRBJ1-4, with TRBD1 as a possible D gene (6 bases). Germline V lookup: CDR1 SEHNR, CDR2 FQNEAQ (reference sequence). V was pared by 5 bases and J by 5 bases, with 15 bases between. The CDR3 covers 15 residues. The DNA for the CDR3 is TGTGCCAGCAGCCCGCCGGGACACAGAAATGAAAAACTGTTTTTT. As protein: CASSPPGHRNEKLFF.

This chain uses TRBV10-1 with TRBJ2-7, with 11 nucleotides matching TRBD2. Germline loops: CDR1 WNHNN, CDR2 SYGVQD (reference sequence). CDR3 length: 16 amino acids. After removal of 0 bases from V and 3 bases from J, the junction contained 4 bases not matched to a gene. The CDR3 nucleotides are TGCGCCAGCAGTGAGTCGACTAGCGGGGATCACTACGAGCAGTACTTC. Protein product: CASSESTSGDHYEQYF.

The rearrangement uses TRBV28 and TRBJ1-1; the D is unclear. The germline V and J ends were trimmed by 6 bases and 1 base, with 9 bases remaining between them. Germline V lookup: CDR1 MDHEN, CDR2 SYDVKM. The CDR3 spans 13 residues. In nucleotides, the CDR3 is TGTGCCAGCAGAATCAAACCGAACACTGAAGCTTTCTTT. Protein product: CASRIKPNTEAFF.

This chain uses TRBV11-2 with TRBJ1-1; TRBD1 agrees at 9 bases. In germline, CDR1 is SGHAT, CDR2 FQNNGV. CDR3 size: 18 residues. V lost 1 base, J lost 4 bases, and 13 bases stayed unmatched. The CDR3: CASSLVVTGGSWGTEAFF. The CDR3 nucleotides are TGTGCCAGCAGCTTAGTCGTGACAGGGGGGTCTTGGGGCACTGAAGCTTTCTTT.

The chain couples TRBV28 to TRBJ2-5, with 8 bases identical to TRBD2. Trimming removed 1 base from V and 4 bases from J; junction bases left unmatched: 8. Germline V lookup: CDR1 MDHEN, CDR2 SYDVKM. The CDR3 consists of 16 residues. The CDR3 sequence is CASSLSDGGVGETQYF. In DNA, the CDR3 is TGTGCCAGCAGTTTATCCGACGGGGGGGTCGGAGAGACCCAGTACTTC.

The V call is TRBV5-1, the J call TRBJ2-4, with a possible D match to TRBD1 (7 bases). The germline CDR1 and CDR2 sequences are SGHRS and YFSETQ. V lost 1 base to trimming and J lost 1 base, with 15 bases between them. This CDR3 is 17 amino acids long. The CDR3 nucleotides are TGCGCCAGCAGCTTGTTCCAGGGGGGAAACGCCAAAAACATTCAGTACTTC. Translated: CASSLFQGGNAKNIQYF.

This CDR3 is CASSLGQLQETQYF. Here the CDR3 DNA reads TGTGCCAGCAGCTTAGGCCAGCTCCAAGAGACCCAGTACTTC. The chain has TRBV13 and TRBJ2-5; D is unclear. Germline CDR1 and CDR2: PRHDT and FYEKMQ (reference sequence). This CDR3 spans 14 amino acids. V gave up 0 bases and J gave up 1 base, with 6 bases separating them.

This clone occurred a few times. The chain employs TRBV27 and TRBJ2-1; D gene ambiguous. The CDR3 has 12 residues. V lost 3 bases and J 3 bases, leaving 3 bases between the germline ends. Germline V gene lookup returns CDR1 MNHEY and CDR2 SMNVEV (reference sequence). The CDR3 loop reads CASSLDYNEQFF. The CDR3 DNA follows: TGTGCCAGCAGTTTGGACTACAATGAGCAGTTCTTC.

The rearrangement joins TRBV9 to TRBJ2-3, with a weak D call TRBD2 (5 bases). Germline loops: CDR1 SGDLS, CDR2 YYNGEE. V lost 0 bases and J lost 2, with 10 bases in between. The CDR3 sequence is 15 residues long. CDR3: CASSVAGSVTDTQYF. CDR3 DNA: TGTGCCAGCAGCGTAGCGGGGAGTGTCACAGATACGCAGTATTTT. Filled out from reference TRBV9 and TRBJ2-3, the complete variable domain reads DSGVTQTPKHLITATGQRVTLRCSPRSGDLSVYWYQQSLDQGLQFLIQYYNGEERAKGNILERFSAQQFPDLHSELNLSSLELGDSALYFCASSVAGSVTDTQYFGPGTRLTVL.

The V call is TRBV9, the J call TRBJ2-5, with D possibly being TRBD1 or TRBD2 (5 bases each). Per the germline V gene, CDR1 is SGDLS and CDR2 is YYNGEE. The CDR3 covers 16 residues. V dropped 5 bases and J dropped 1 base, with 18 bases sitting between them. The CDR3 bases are TGTGCCAGCAGTCTACGTCCAGGGAGAGGCCAAGAGACCCAGTACTTC. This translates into CASSLRPGRGQETQYF.

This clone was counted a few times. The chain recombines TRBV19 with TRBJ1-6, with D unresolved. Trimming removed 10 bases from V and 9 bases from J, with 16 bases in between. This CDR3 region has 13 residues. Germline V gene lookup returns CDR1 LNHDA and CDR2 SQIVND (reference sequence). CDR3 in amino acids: CATLADGSSPLHF. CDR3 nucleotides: TGTGCCACCCTGGCAGACGGGAGTTCACCCCTCCACTTT.

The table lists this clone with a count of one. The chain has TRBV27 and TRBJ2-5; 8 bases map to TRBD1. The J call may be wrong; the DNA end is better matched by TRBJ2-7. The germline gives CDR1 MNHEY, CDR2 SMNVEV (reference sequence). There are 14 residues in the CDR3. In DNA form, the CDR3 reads TGTGCCAGCAGGCTGGGGACAGGAACCTACGAGCAGTACTTC. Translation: CASRLGTGTYEQYF.

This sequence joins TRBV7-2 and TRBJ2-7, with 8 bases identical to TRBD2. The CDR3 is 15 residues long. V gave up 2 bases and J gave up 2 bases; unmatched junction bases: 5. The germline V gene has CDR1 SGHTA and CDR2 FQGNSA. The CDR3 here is CASSLILRGAYEQYF. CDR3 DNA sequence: TGTGCCAGCAGCTTAATATTGCGGGGGGCCTACGAGCAGTACTTC.

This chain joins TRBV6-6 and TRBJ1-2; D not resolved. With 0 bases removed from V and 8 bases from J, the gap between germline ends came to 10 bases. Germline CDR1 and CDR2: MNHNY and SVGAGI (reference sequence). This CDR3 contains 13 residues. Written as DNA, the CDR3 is TGTGCCAGCAGTTACTCGAGAGGTTCGGGCTACACCTTC. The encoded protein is CASSYSRGSGYTF.

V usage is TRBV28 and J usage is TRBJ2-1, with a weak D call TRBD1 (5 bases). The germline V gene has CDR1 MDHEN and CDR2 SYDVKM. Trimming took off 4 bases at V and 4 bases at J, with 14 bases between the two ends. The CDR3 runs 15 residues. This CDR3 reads CASSSLVRDYNEQFF. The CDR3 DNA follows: TGTGCCAGCAGTTCGCTAGTCAGGGATTACAATGAGCAGTTCTTC.